These 21 T cell receptor beta chains were sequenced from one sample in a study of blood T cell repertoires in COVID-19. TCRdb keeps only in-frame clones here, not all; method: immunoSEQ multiplex PCR. In the table there are about 230,000 clones, about 85% of which are singletons. The sequenced sample consisted of peripheral blood. All receptors come from a man aged 40-49 years with acute or convalescent COVID-19.

The genes are TRBV5-1 and TRBJ2-3; TRBD2 agrees at 8 bases. Germline values: CDR1 SGHRS, CDR2 YFSETQ. V trimming: 2 bases; J trimming: 2 bases; junction bases outside the gene matches: 7. The CDR3 runs to 16 residues. CDR3 loop: CASSFTSGGITDTQYF. The CDR3 DNA reads TGCGCCAGCAGCTTTACGTCGGGGGGGATCACAGATACGCAGTATTTT.

This sequence joins TRBV12-2 and TRBJ1-1; the D call TRBD1 from the table was never checked on the DNA. TRBV12-2 is a pseudogene locus. The CDR3 is made up of 18 amino acids. CDR3 loop: CASRLENGTGGKDTEAFF. CDR3 DNA sequence: TGTGCAAGTCGCTTAGAGAACGGGACAGGGGGCAAGGACACTGAAGCTTTCTTT.

The rearrangement links TRBV6-5 to TRBJ1-6; D is ambiguous. The V gene's germline CDR1 is MNHEY and CDR2 SVGAGI. V shed 0 bases and J shed 13 bases, with 10 bases lying between them. The CDR3 loop spans 13 amino acids. The CDR3 region is CASSYSVGSPLHF. The DNA for the CDR3 is TGTGCCAGCAGTTACTCGGTTGGGAGCCCCCTCCACTTT.

The chain recombines TRBV5-6 with TRBJ1-5; 9 positions agree with TRBD1. The CDR3 spans 15 residues. After removal of 4 bases from V and 6 bases from J, the junction contained 8 bases not matched to a gene. CDR1 is SGHDT, CDR2 YYEEEE, per germline. DNA of the CDR3: TGTGCCAGCAGCATGGGACAGGGAGGAGGTCAGCCCCAGCATTTT. It encodes CASSMGQGGGQPQHF.

The chain combines TRBV6-4 with TRBJ2-3; TRBD1 agrees at 7 bases. J was trimmed by 0 bases and V by 3 bases; bases with no gene match: 3. The CDR3 totals 15 residues. In germline, CDR1 is MRHNA, CDR2 SNTAGT. CDR3: CASSEGTASTDTQYF. The CDR3 DNA reads as TGTGCCAGCAGTGAAGGGACAGCTAGCACAGATACGCAGTATTTT.

Only one count was recorded for this clone. This chain uses TRBV27 with TRBJ1-2; D is possibly TRBD1 (5 bases). Deletions cut 1 base from V and 8 bases from J, with 11 bases between. CDR3 size: 13 residues. The germline gives CDR1 MNHEY, CDR2 SMNVEV (reference sequence). CDR3 sequence reads: CASSLLGGYGYTF. The CDR3 nucleotides are TGTGCCAGCAGTTTATTGGGGGGGTACGGCTACACCTTC.

The gene calls are TRBV4-2 and TRBJ2-5; 8 bases line up with TRBD2. Germline V lookup: CDR1 LGHNA, CDR2 YNFKEQ. The CDR3 is 16 residues long. Trimming removed 0 bases from V and 4 bases from J; junction bases left unmatched: 7. The chain's CDR3 is CASSQEGTGGPETQYF. The CDR3 DNA sequence: TGTGCCAGCAGCCAAGAGGGGACGGGGGGGCCAGAGACCCAGTACTTC.

The chain employs TRBV2 and TRBJ2-1, with TRBD1 matching 7 bases. Germline CDR1 and CDR2: SNHLY and FYNNEI. The CDR3 covers 15 residues. V trimming: 4 bases; J trimming: 7 bases; junction bases outside the gene matches: 10. This CDR3 is CASSVPGAGGNEQFF. DNA for the CDR3: TGTGCCAGCAGTGTTCCGGGCGCAGGGGGAAATGAGCAGTTCTTC.

The chain carries TRBV5-5 and TRBJ2-3, with D possibly matching TRBD2 (6 bases). The CDR3 contains 15 residues. Trimming took off 3 bases at V and 5 bases at J, with 16 bases between the two ends. Germline lookup yields CDR1 SGHKS and CDR2 YYEKEE (reference sequence). CDR3 region: CASSYLTVGGDTQYF. The CDR3 bases are TGTGCCAGCAGCTATCTGACGGTCGGGGGAGATACGCAGTATTTT.

The rearrangement joins TRBV13 to TRBJ1-2; a possible D gene is TRBD1 (6 bases). V was clipped by 3 bases and J by 2 bases, with 16 bases between them. This CDR3 region has 16 residues. Germline V gene lookup returns CDR1 PRHDT and CDR2 FYEKMQ (reference sequence). CDR3 sequence reads: CASSLLSRTGNYGYTF. The DNA for the CDR3 is TGTGCCAGCAGCTTGCTGTCGCGAACAGGGAACTATGGCTACACCTTC.

This chain uses TRBV6-5 with TRBJ2-2, with 7 bases fitting TRBD1. The V segment lost 5 bases and the J segment 2 bases; nucleotides outside the gene matches: 5. The CDR3 length is 15 residues. Germline V gene sequence: CDR1 MNHEY, CDR2 SVGAGI. This CDR3 is CASSMGQRNTGELFF. Here the CDR3 DNA reads TGTGCCAGCAGTATGGGACAGAGAAACACCGGGGAGCTGTTTTTT.

The chain employs TRBV4-2 and TRBJ2-7, with a tentative D call TRBD1 (6 bases). Germline V lookup: CDR1 LGHNA, CDR2 YNFKEQ. CDR3 length equals 14 residues. V was pared by 4 bases and J by 0 bases, with 10 bases between. In nucleotides, the CDR3 is TGTGCCAGCAGCCCCGGGACACCCTCCTACGAGCAGTACTTC. Translating gives CASSPGTPSYEQYF.

This clone was found a few times. The chain has TRBV2 and TRBJ2-2; 7 positions agree with TRBD1. V shed 10 bases and J 2 bases; nucleotides not matched to a gene: 10. CDR1 SNHLY and CDR2 FYNNEI come from the germline V gene. The CDR3 consists of 15 residues. As DNA, the CDR3 is TGTGCCACCATATTAACAGGGGACAACACCGGGGAGCTGTTTTTT. Protein product: CATILTGDNTGELFF. The full variable domain, with the rest looked up from reference TRBV2 and TRBJ2-2, is EPEVTQTPSHQVTQMGQEVILRCVPISNHLYFYWYRQILGQKVEFLVSFYNNEISEKSEIFDDQFSVERPDGSNFTLKIRSTKLEDSAMYFCATILTGDNTGELFFGEGSRLTVL.

The chain is built from TRBV4-1 and TRBJ1-4, with 8 bases that match TRBD1. The V and J ends lost 3 bases and 7 bases, in that order; junction bases with no gene match: 7. Germline values: CDR1 MGHRA, CDR2 YSYEKL. The CDR3 has 15 residues. The CDR3 here is CASSQAGQAGEKLFF. CDR3 DNA sequence: TGCGCCAGCAGCCAGGCGGGACAGGCGGGTGAAAAACTGTTTTTT.

The V gene is TRBV4-2, the J gene TRBJ2-1, with 12 bases fitting TRBD2. The CDR3 totals 15 residues. Germline V gene sequence: CDR1 LGHNA, CDR2 YNFKEQ. Unmatched junction bases numbered 3, after V lost 4 bases and J lost 5 bases. CDR3 amino acids: CASSLTSGGNNEQFF. CDR3 coding DNA: TGTGCCAGCAGCCTCACTAGCGGGGGGAACAATGAGCAGTTCTTC.

The chain is built from TRBV18 and TRBJ2-3; 7 positions agree with TRBD1. Germline trimming cut 6 bases from V and 2 bases from J; bases unmatched to any gene: 8. The CDR3 sequence is 15 residues long. Germline V gene sequence: CDR1 KGHSH, CDR2 LQKENI. The DNA of the CDR3 is TGTGCCAGCTCTCGGGGACAGTTGTACACAGATACGCAGTATTTT. It specifies CASSRGQLYTDTQYF.

V is TRBV6-2 or TRBV6-3 and J is TRBJ1-5, with 10 positions matching TRBD1. Germline-derived CDR1 and CDR2 are MNHEY and SVGEGT. The CDR3 has 14 residues. Trimming cost V 6 bases and J 2 bases; bases outside gene matches: 1. CDR3 nucleotides: TGTGCCAGCAGCGGGACAGGGGGCAATCAGCCCCAGCATTTT. Translating gives CASSGTGGNQPQHF.

The chain combines TRBV6-5 with TRBJ1-2; TRBD1 agrees at 7 bases. Per germline, CDR1 MNHEY and CDR2 SVGAGI. The CDR3 is 14 amino acids. The V gene end was trimmed by 3 bases and the J gene end by 2 bases; junction bases not matched to a gene: 3. In DNA form, the CDR3 reads TGTGCCAGCAGTTATGACAGGGAAAACTATGGCTACACCTTC. It encodes CASSYDRENYGYTF.

V and J are TRBV19 and TRBJ1-2, with 10 bases identical to TRBD1. There are 15 residues in the CDR3. Germline V gene sequence: CDR1 LNHDA, CDR2 SQIVND (reference sequence). V was pared by 5 bases and J by 5 bases, with 8 bases of the junction left unmatched. The DNA for the CDR3 is TGTGCCAGTAGTGTTGGGACAGGGGAATGGTATGGCTACACCTTC. The encoded protein is CASSVGTGEWYGYTF.

This sequence joins TRBV10-1 and TRBJ2-4; maybe TRBD1 (6 bases). CDR3 length: 13 residues. Trimming cost V 3 bases and J 9 bases, with 12 bases left between them. Germline V gives CDR1 WNHNN, CDR2 SYGVQD (reference sequence). This CDR3 is CASSEAQGAIQYF. The DNA for the CDR3 is TGCGCCAGCAGTGAAGCACAGGGAGCCATTCAGTACTTC.

This chain uses TRBV30 with TRBJ2-1; tentatively, D is TRBD2 (5 bases). CDR1 and CDR2 from the germline V gene are GTSNPN and SVGIG (reference sequence). This CDR3 spans 12 amino acids. Trimming stripped 2 bases from V and 7 bases from J, with 9 bases between. In DNA, the CDR3 is TGTGCCTGGAGTCACGGGGAAAATGAGCAGTTCTTC. Translation: CAWSHGENEQFF.